These 25 T cell receptor beta chains were all obtained from the same sample, sequenced in a study of response to subunit inactivated influenza vaccine. TCRdb called the RT-PCR reads again in MiXCR, with one record for every CDR3 protein. The sample has just over 300,000 distinct CDR3 sequences, 21% seen once. The source material was PBMCs from blood, sampled 21 months after vaccination. These receptors were obtained from a man between 50 and 70 years old who received an inactivated influenza vaccine.

The chain carries TRBV7-2 and TRBJ1-4, with a weak D call TRBD1 (5 bases). In germline, CDR1 is SGHTA, CDR2 FQGNSA. This CDR3 contains 16 residues. Trimming took 4 bases from V and 5 from J, leaving 17 bases between them. CDR3 amino acids: CASSYRRGQGNEKLFF. For the CDR3, the DNA is TGTGCCAGCAGCTACCGGCGGGGCCAGGGAAATGAAAAACTGTTTTTT. The variable domain in full, with the rest retrieved from reference TRBV7-2 and TRBJ1-4, is GAGVSQSPSNKVTEKGKDVELRCDPISGHTALYWYRQSLGQGLEFLIYFQGNSAPDKSGLPSDRFSAERTGGSVSTLTIQRTQQEDSAVYLCASSYRRGQGNEKLFFGSGTQLSVL.

The sample holds a few counts of this clonotype. The V call is TRBV10-3, the J call TRBJ2-5, with 10 bases lining up with TRBD2. Losses at the gene ends were 4 bases for V and 2 bases for J; bases not matched to a gene: 7. This CDR3 contains 16 residues. CDR1 and CDR2 from the germline V gene are ENHRY and SYGVKD. The CDR3 protein is CAISVGLAGEQETQYF. The CDR3 nucleotides are TGTGCCATCAGTGTCGGGCTAGCGGGGGAGCAAGAGACCCAGTACTTC.

This clonotype showed up many times. The V call is TRBV28, the J call TRBJ2-2; 12 positions match TRBD2. V shed 5 bases and J 3 bases; nucleotides not matched to a gene: 10. The CDR3 covers 18 residues. The germline gives CDR1 MDHEN, CDR2 SYDVKM. The CDR3 region is CASSPGLAGRSDTGELFF. In DNA form, the CDR3 reads TGTGCCAGCAGTCCCGGACTAGCGGGGAGGTCGGACACCGGGGAGCTGTTTTTT.

The V and J genes are TRBV5-1 and TRBJ1-1, with TRBD1 identical over 9 bases. CDR1 and CDR2 (germline): SGHRS, YFSETQ. The CDR3 has 16 residues. The V segment lost 5 bases and the J segment 1 base; nucleotides outside the gene matches: 9. CDR3 nucleotide sequence: TGCGCCAGCAGTCCGGACAGGGGAGCCAGGAACACTGAAGCTTTCTTT. Protein product: CASSPDRGARNTEAFF.

The chain is built from TRBV15 and TRBJ2-7; 7 bases map to TRBD1. The trim removed 0 bases at V and 3 bases at J, leaving 5 bases unmatched. CDR1 and CDR2 (germline): LNHNV, YYDKDF (reference sequence). This CDR3 comprises 15 residues. CDR3 nucleotides: TGTGCCACCAGCAGAGATCGGACAGGCAGCTACGAGCAGTACTTC. It encodes CATSRDRTGSYEQYF. Filled out from reference TRBV15 and TRBJ2-7, the complete variable domain reads DAMVIQNPRYQVTQFGKPVTLSCSQTLNHNVMYWYQQKSSQAPKLLFHYYDKDFNNEADTPDNFQSRRPNTSFCFLDIRSPGLGDTAMYLCATSRDRTGSYEQYFGPGTRLTVT.

The rearrangement links TRBV11-2 to TRBJ1-1; D remains unclear. The germline CDR1 and CDR2 sequences are SGHAT and FQNNGV. Trimming shortened V by 3 bases and J by 6 bases, and 8 bases separated the two germline ends. This CDR3 is built from 12 residues. The CDR3 sequence: CASSFRVPEAFF. The CDR3 DNA follows: TGTGCCAGCAGCTTTCGTGTGCCTGAAGCTTTCTTT.

The chain is built from TRBV11-3 and TRBJ2-7, with unresolved D. Germline CDR1 is SGHNT and CDR2 is YENEEA. CDR3 size: 13 residues. The V end was cut by 1 base, the J end by 6 bases, with 10 bases between. Here the CDR3 reads CASSLGEKGEQYF. For the CDR3, the DNA is TGTGCCAGCAGCTTAGGCGAGAAAGGCGAGCAGTACTTC.

This clonotype was recorded a few times. V is TRBV2 and J is TRBJ1-4, with 7 bases that match TRBD1. Germline V gives CDR1 SNHLY, CDR2 FYNNEI. The CDR3 totals 15 residues. V was clipped by 6 bases and J by 6 bases; unmatched bases: 10. CDR3 in amino acids: CASSERTGRDEKLFF. The CDR3 DNA follows: TGTGCCAGCAGCGAGCGGACAGGCAGGGATGAAAAACTGTTTTTT. Combining the CDR3 with reference TRBV2 and TRBJ1-4 gives the whole variable domain EPEVTQTPSHQVTQMGQEVILRCVPISNHLYFYWYRQILGQKVEFLVSFYNNEISEKSEIFDDQFSVERPDGSNFTLKIRSTKLEDSAMYFCASSERTGRDEKLFFGSGTQLSVL.

This clonotype was counted ten times or more. The chain uses TRBV11-1 and TRBJ2-3; tentatively, D is TRBD1 or TRBD2 (5 bases each). This CDR3 region has 14 residues. Germline V gene sequence: CDR1 SGHAT, CDR2 FQDESV (reference sequence). Between the trimmed V and J ends, which lost 3 bases and 4 bases, there was a span of 11 bases. This chain's CDR3 is CASSFNGAPDTQYF. The CDR3 DNA is TGTGCCAGCAGCTTTAACGGGGCCCCAGATACGCAGTATTTT.

This clonotype was seen repeatedly, ten times or more. The gene calls are TRBV7-8 and TRBJ2-7; unclear D gene. V dropped 1 base and J dropped 6 bases, with 7 bases sitting between them. Germline CDR1 reads SGHVS; CDR2 reads FQNEAQ. The CDR3 loop spans 12 amino acids. CDR3 bases: TGTGCCAGCAGCTTAGGGCATAGCGAGCAGTACTTC. Its translation is CASSLGHSEQYF.

The V call is TRBV29-1, the J call TRBJ1-1; D gene unclear. This CDR3 contains 13 residues. Looked up from germline, CDR1 is SQVTM and CDR2 is ANQGSEA. With 4 bases removed from V and 1 base from J, the gap between germline ends came to 10 bases. This CDR3 is CSVGTTTNTEAFF. The CDR3 DNA reads as TGCAGCGTTGGGACCACGACGAACACTGAAGCTTTCTTT.

The V gene is TRBV6-5, the J gene TRBJ2-5; 8 bases are a match to TRBD1. The germline CDR1 and CDR2 sequences are MNHEY and SVGAGI. The CDR3 is made up of 15 amino acids. The junction had 9 bases not matched to a gene; V was cut back by 2 bases and J by 7 bases. The CDR3 loop reads CASSYPATGGRTQYF. The CDR3 DNA follows: TGTGCCAGCAGTTACCCGGCAACAGGGGGACGGACCCAGTACTTC.

The sample holds one count of this clonotype. It may be a read error: a sequence one base away is much more abundant. The chain joins TRBV20-1 to TRBJ1-1; D unclear. V was shortened by 0 bases and J by 0 bases, with 2 bases between the two germline ends. The CDR3 runs 12 residues. Germline CDR1 reads DFQATT; CDR2 reads SNEGSKA (reference sequence). CDR3 bases: TGCAGTGCTAGAGATCTGAACACTGAAGCTTTCTTT. Its protein is CSARDLNTEAFF.

J is TRBJ2-3 and V is TRBV15, with 12 bases aligning to TRBD2. This CDR3 has 19 amino acids. The germline CDR1 and CDR2 sequences are LNHNV and YYDKDF (reference sequence). V shed 0 bases, J shed 0 bases, and the junction held 7 bases outside the gene matches. CDR3 sequence: CATSRDLLAGGPSTDTQYF. The CDR3 nucleotides are TGTGCCACCAGCAGAGATTTGCTAGCGGGGGGGCCTAGCACAGATACGCAGTATTTT. Based on the CDR3 plus reference TRBV15 and TRBJ2-3, the full variable domain is DAMVIQNPRYQVTQFGKPVTLSCSQTLNHNVMYWYQQKSSQAPKLLFHYYDKDFNNEADTPDNFQSRRPNTSFCFLDIRSPGLGDTAMYLCATSRDLLAGGPSTDTQYFGPGTRLTVL.

The rearrangement joins TRBV6-2 or TRBV6-3 to TRBJ2-1; D is ambiguous. V was pared by 9 bases and J by 2 bases, with 8 bases between. The CDR3 is made up of 12 amino acids. Germline lookup yields CDR1 MNHEY and CDR2 SVGEGT. CDR3 residues: CASLSPYNEQFF. The CDR3 DNA reads as TGTGCCAGTCTGTCCCCCTACAATGAGCAGTTCTTC.

This clonotype was counted only a few times. The chain joins TRBV2 to TRBJ1-5; 12 nucleotides align to TRBD1. This CDR3 has 15 amino acids. The trim removed 6 bases at V and 7 bases at J, leaving 7 bases unmatched. Germline-derived CDR1 and CDR2 are SNHLY and FYNNEI. The DNA for the CDR3 is TGTGCCAGCAGAGCCGGGACAGGGGGCGCCCAGCCCCAGCATTTT. Protein sequence: CASRAGTGGAQPQHF.

There are a few counts of this clonotype. The CDR3 reads CATSRSYDNEQFF. CDR3 DNA: TGTGCCACCAGCAGAAGCTACGACAATGAGCAGTTCTTC. The chain employs TRBV15 and TRBJ2-1; D unclear. CDR1 and CDR2 (germline): LNHNV, YYDKDF (reference sequence). The CDR3 totals 13 residues. The germline V and J ends were trimmed by 2 bases and 5 bases, with 7 bases remaining between them.

This chain connects TRBV6-2 or TRBV6-3 to TRBJ1-5; TRBD1 agrees at 7 bases. The CDR3 consists of 17 residues. V trimming: 5 bases; J trimming: 5 bases; junction bases outside the gene matches: 15. From germline, CDR1 is MNHEY and CDR2 SVGEGT. The CDR3 loop reads CASSPLGQEIYHQPQHF. The CDR3 DNA follows: TGTGCCAGCAGTCCTCTAGGACAGGAGATTTACCATCAGCCCCAGCATTTT.

The J gene is TRBJ2-3, the V gene TRBV6-1, with D unresolved. In germline, CDR1 is MNHNS, CDR2 SASEGT. This CDR3 spans 13 amino acids. V lost 4 bases to trimming and J lost 6 bases, with 11 bases between them. DNA of the CDR3: TGTGCCAGCAGTGCCACCGGCTATGATACGCAGTATTTT. It is translated as CASSATGYDTQYF.

This clonotype was observed a handful of times. This rearrangement joins TRBV15 to TRBJ2-7; 9 positions match TRBD1. Germline trimming cut 3 bases from V and 1 base from J; bases unmatched to any gene: 4. Germline V gene sequence: CDR1 LNHNV, CDR2 YYDKDF (reference sequence). The CDR3 totals 15 residues. The CDR3 protein is CATSRDGQGSYEQYF. The CDR3 nucleotides are TGTGCCACCAGCAGGGACGGACAGGGGTCCTACGAGCAGTACTTC.

The chain carries TRBV20-1 and TRBJ1-2, with 7 bases identical to TRBD1. With 6 bases clipped from V and 2 bases from J, the junction kept 3 bases outside the gene matches. Germline assignment: CDR1 DFQATT and CDR2 SNEGSKA (reference sequence). The CDR3 runs 12 residues. As DNA, the CDR3 is TGCAGTGCCAGGGGACAGAACTATGGCTACACCTTC. Protein sequence: CSARGQNYGYTF.

In its sample, this clonotype was seen many times. The chain uses TRBV15 and TRBJ1-4; D perhaps matches TRBD1 (6 bases). The V and J ends lost 0 bases and 7 bases respectively, with 12 bases between them. This CDR3 is built from 15 residues. Per germline, CDR1 LNHNV and CDR2 YYDKDF (reference sequence). The CDR3 sequence is CATSRETGLSEKLFF. The CDR3 nucleotides are TGTGCCACCAGCAGAGAAACAGGGTTATCTGAAAAACTGTTTTTT.

The chain joins TRBV27 to TRBJ2-5; the D call may be TRBD1 or TRBD2 (5 bases each). V lost 5 bases and J 5 bases, leaving 21 bases between the germline ends. CDR1 is MNHEY and CDR2 is SMNVEV in the germline V gene (reference sequence). There are 16 residues in the CDR3. The CDR3: CASSPLRDALRETQYF. The DNA of the CDR3 is TGTGCCAGCAGTCCCCTCCGGGACGCCCTCAGGGAGACCCAGTACTTC.

The chain employs TRBV19 and TRBJ1-2; 9 positions agree with TRBD1. Germline lookup yields CDR1 LNHDA and CDR2 SQIVND (reference sequence). V dropped 6 bases and J dropped 4; count of bases not matched to a gene: 12. The CDR3 is made up of 16 amino acids. DNA for the CDR3: TGTGCCAGTAGCCACTTAGATGGACAGGGGTTCTATGGCTACACCTTC. Translation gives CASSHLDGQGFYGYTF. The entire variable domain, with the rest obtained from reference TRBV19 and TRBJ1-2, is as follows: DGGITQSPKYLFRKEGQNVTLSCEQNLNHDAMYWYRQDPGQGLRLIYYSQIVNDFQKGDIAEGYSVSREKKESFPLTVTSAQKNPTAFYLCASSHLDGQGFYGYTFGSGTRLTVV.

The J gene is TRBJ2-7, the V gene TRBV27; TRBD1 aligns across 9 bases. The CDR3 sequence is 14 residues long. Germline V gene sequence: CDR1 MNHEY, CDR2 SMNVEV (reference sequence). Losses at the gene ends were 6 bases for V and 2 bases for J; bases not matched to a gene: 5. The CDR3 DNA reads as TGTGCCAGCAGCTCAGGACAGGGGCCCTACGAGCAGTACTTC. Amino acid sequence: CASSSGQGPYEQYF.